These 10 T cell receptor beta chains originate from one sample sequenced in a study of cytomegalovirus exposure and HLA in healthy donors. PCR involved 60 Vbeta and 13 Jbeta primers. Profiled with immunoSEQ multiplex PCR; TCRdb holds only in-frame clones, not every one. The profile shows about 97,000 clones, about a tenth of them singletons. The specimen was PBMCs. These receptor sequences come from a man aged 45 to 65 in good health and CMV-seropositive.

This clone was detected a few times. This chain's CDR3 is CASSFDGTSNTGELFF. For the CDR3, the DNA is TGTGCCAGCAGCTTCGATGGGACTTCGAACACCGGGGAGCTGTTTTTT. The chain joins TRBV7-3 to TRBJ2-2, with D perhaps TRBD2 (6 bases). This CDR3 is 16 amino acids long. The V gene lost 3 bases and the J gene lost 0 bases, with 11 bases spanning the gap. From germline, CDR1 is SGHTA and CDR2 FQGTGA.

This clone was counted only a few times. This chain connects TRBV29-1 to TRBJ2-1, with 8 nucleotides matching TRBD1. Germline loops: CDR1 SQVTM, CDR2 ANQGSEA. The CDR3 runs 14 residues. Trimming removed 4 bases from V and 3 bases from J; junction bases left unmatched: 5. The chain's CDR3 is CSVAGTGIYNEQFF. CDR3 sequence (DNA): TGCAGCGTTGCGGGGACAGGAATCTACAATGAGCAGTTCTTC.

The CDR3 DNA reads TGTGCCAGCAGCTTGGGATGGAGCCAAGAGACCCAGTACTTC. Protein sequence: CASSLGWSQETQYF. This chain connects TRBV5-6 to TRBJ2-5; D not resolved. This CDR3 has 14 amino acids. Trimming left V 0 bases short and J 1 base short, with 7 bases between. Germline CDR1 is SGHDT and CDR2 is YYEEEE.

The gene calls are TRBV5-1 and TRBJ2-7, with 14 positions matching TRBD2. CDR1 SGHRS and CDR2 YFSETQ come from the germline V gene. CDR3 size: 15 residues. Trimming cost V 4 bases and J 5 bases; bases outside gene matches: 5. DNA of the CDR3: TGCGCCAGCAGCGTCGGGACTAGCGGGAGAAACGAGCAGTACTTC. Translating it yields CASSVGTSGRNEQYF. Combining the CDR3 with reference TRBV5-1 and TRBJ2-7 gives the whole variable domain KAGVTQTPRYLIKTRGQQVTLSCSPISGHRSVSWYQQTPGQGLQFLFEYFSETQRNKGNFPGRFSGRQFSNSRSEMNVSTLELGDSALYLCASSVGTSGRNEQYFGPGTRLTVT.

Here the CDR3 DNA reads TGTGCCTGGACTAGGCGGGAGAACGGGGAGCTGTTTTTT. Residues: CAWTRRENGELFF. The chain recombines TRBV30 with TRBJ2-2; 7 nucleotides line up with TRBD2. CDR1 is GTSNPN and CDR2 is SVGIG in the germline V gene (reference sequence). The length of the CDR3 is 13 residues. Losses at the gene ends were 4 bases for V and 7 bases for J; bases not matched to a gene: 6.

The chain recombines TRBV4-2 with TRBJ2-5, with 9 bases identical to TRBD2. V gave up 2 bases and J gave up 5 bases; unmatched junction bases: 15. Germline CDR1 LGHNA, CDR2 YNFKEQ. This CDR3 spans 18 amino acids. As DNA, the CDR3 is TGTGCCAGCAGCCAATATTTAGGGGGGACTAGCAATGGGGAGACCCAGTACTTC. Its protein is CASSQYLGGTSNGETQYF.

V usage is TRBV5-6 and J usage is TRBJ2-7; D might be TRBD2 (6 bases). V gave up 0 bases and J gave up 6 bases, with 13 bases separating them. The CDR3 is 14 amino acids. Per germline, CDR1 SGHDT and CDR2 YYEEEE. The CDR3 nucleotides read TGTGCCAGCAGCTTGGCATTCGGGAGAGGCGAGCAGTACTTC. Its translation: CASSLAFGRGEQYF.

The sample holds a few counts of this clone. This chain joins TRBV7-3 and TRBJ2-1; TRBD2 is a possible D gene (6 bases). Trimming took 6 bases from V and 7 from J, leaving 13 bases between them. CDR1 is SGHTA, CDR2 FQGTGA, per germline. The CDR3 sequence is 13 residues long. The CDR3 loop reads CASSSPSVNEQFF. In nucleotides, the CDR3 is TGTGCCAGCAGTTCCCCTAGCGTGAATGAGCAGTTCTTC. The full variable domain, completed using reference TRBV7-3 and TRBJ2-1, is GAGVSQTPSNKVTEKGKYVELRCDPISGHTALYWYRQSLGQGPEFLIYFQGTGAADDSGLPNDRFFAVRPEGSVSTLKIQRTERGDSAVYLCASSSPSVNEQFFGPGTRLTVL.

This clone was detected only a few times. The chain carries TRBV4-1 and TRBJ1-5; possible D gene TRBD1, 6 bases. The CDR3 has 14 amino acids. Germline-derived CDR1 and CDR2 are MGHRA and YSYEKL. With 4 bases removed from V and 4 bases from J, the gap between germline ends came to 11 bases. The CDR3 sequence: CASSPQGRNQPQHF. In DNA form, the CDR3 reads TGCGCCAGCAGCCCACAGGGCCGGAATCAGCCCCAGCATTTT.

This clone was detected only a few times. The DNA for the CDR3 is TGTGCCAGCAGTGTATGGACTAGCGGGAGTTACGAGCAGTACTTC. Protein: CASSVWTSGSYEQYF. V is TRBV6-1 and J is TRBJ2-7; TRBD2 aligns across 13 bases. The germline gives CDR1 MNHNS, CDR2 SASEGT. With 4 bases clipped from V and 4 bases from J, the junction kept 4 bases outside the gene matches. The CDR3 has 15 residues.